This T cell receptor (beta chain) was recovered during a study of T cell responses to AZD1222 COVID-19 vaccine. Study details: Second doses at about 4 or about 12 weeks were pooled.

Study-level results: CD4 TCRs covered the whole spike, strongest at regions 160-218 and 743-854.

V was clipped by 0 bases and J by 6 bases, with 6 bases between them. Germline V gene lookup returns CDR1 LGHNA and CDR2 YNFKEQ. The CDR3 runs to 13 residues. Using immunoSEQ multiplex PCR, the repertoire was profiled, and TCRdb retains in-frame clones only, with some absent. The sample lists 100,000 or so clones; around 83% were seen once. In the case of this clone: What it binds is unknown.

The origin of this receptor is an adult in good health. The sample was peripheral blood, taken on day 0 of AZD1222 vaccination. The gene calls are TRBV4-2 and TRBJ1-5; D is ambiguous. CDR3 sequence reads: CASSQDSFQPQHF. The DNA for the CDR3 is TGTGCCAGCAGCCAAGATTCTTTTCAGCCCCAGCATTTT.